This TCR beta chain was sequenced for a study of blood T cell repertoires in COVID-19. About the research overall: Italy, Spain and the United States were the sources of the convalescent and acute COVID-19 samples. T cells, B-cell-depleted T cells, or PBMCs provided the cDNA or gDNA that served as material.

Source study methods: Researchers report that nucleated cell counts were estimated from reference gene primer amplification. Generated by immunoSEQ multiplex PCR, the TCRdb table keeps only in-frame clones and is missing some. Clone size and V and J calls were adopted from that table, with D and trimming inferred from the DNA. Seen here are around 140,000 clones, 84% observed once, and the top ten hold about 1.3%. The CDR3 has 16 residues. Germline loops: CDR1 MNHEY, CDR2 SVGEGT. Deletions cut 2 bases from V and 2 bases from J, with 15 bases between. Sequencing was performed on peripheral blood. This rearrangement joins TRBV6-2 or TRBV6-3 to TRBJ1-2, with D perhaps TRBD1 (5 bases). The TCR sequence derives from a man between 60 and 75 years old with acute or convalescent COVID-19. The CDR3 bases are TGTGCCAGCAGTTACGAAGGCAGGGTACCCAACTATGGCTACACCTTC. It translates to CASSYEGRVPNYGYTF.